This is a list of T cell receptor beta chains from one sample in a study of shared clonotypes between healthy human individuals. Assay used: immunoSEQ multiplex PCR; TCRdb lists only in-frame clones, some missing. The sample includes about 960,000 clones, 60% to 85% seen only once; the top ten take over 1.3%. Sample: memory CD4+ T cells sorted from blood. The receptors stem from a young man in good health. The CDR3 runs from the conserved cysteine through the conserved F or W. Size is stated for part of the rows, as once, few or many counts, or as a class when the clone is expanded.

clone_size	cdr3_length	v_call	cdr3_aa
many	17	TRBV10-3	CAISGTGGISGANVLTF
-	14	TRBV5-1	CASSLVGVGGTQYF
-	14	TRBV11-2	CASSLGGGVYEQYF
-	14	TRBV6-1	CASSGQYSGNTIYF
-	13	TRBV23-1	CARVGGLSYEQYF
few	15	TRBV7-2	CASSLNVLGFTEAFF
-	15	TRBV4-1	CASSQDPTNDYGYTF
-	14	TRBV28	CASSSGTTGSEQYF
-	14	TRBV5-1	CASTLQGQDYEQYF
-	16	TRBV7-9	CASSYLAGGPGDTQYF
-	16	TRBV11-3	CASSSRQGSSYNEQFF